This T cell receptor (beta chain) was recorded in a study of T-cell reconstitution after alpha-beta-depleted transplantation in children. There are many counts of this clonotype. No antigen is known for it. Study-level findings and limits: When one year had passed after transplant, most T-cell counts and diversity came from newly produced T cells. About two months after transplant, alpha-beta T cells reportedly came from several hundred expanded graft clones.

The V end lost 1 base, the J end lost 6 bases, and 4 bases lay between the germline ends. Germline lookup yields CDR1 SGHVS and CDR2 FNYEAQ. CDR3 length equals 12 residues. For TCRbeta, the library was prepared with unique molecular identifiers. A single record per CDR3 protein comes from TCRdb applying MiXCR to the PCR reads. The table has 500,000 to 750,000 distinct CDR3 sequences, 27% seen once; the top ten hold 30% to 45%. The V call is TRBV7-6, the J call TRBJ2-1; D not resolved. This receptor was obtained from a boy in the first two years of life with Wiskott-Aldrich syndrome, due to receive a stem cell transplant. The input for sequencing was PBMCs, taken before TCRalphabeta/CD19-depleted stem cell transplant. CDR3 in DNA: TGTGCCAGCAGCTTAGTTAGCAATGAGCAGTTCTTC. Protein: CASSLVSNEQFF. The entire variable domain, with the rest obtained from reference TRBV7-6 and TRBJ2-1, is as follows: GAGVSQSPRYKVTKRGQDVALRCDPISGHVSLYWYRQALGQGPEFLTYFNYEAQQDKSGLPNDRFSAERPEGSISTLTIQRTEQRDSAMYRCASSLVSNEQFFGPGTRLTVL.